The 16 T cell receptor beta chains below were found in one sample sequenced in a study of post-analysis software for immune sequencing data. Prepared TCR beta cDNA libraries contained unique molecular identifiers. Via MiXCR, TCRdb re-called the PCR reads, giving one row per CDR3 protein. The sample has about 210,000 distinct CDR3 sequences, 29% seen once. No antigen has been assigned to these receptors. Findings of the study overall: The five TRBV segments detected at higher frequency in patients than in controls included TRBV5-6, TRBV5-1 and TRBV20-1.

Sample: blood. These TCRs come from a girl aged 2 to 17 with multiple sclerosis.

At least ten counts were recorded for this clonotype. The rearrangement links TRBV28 to TRBJ1-2; D might be TRBD1 (5 bases). The CDR3 has 14 residues. V dropped 6 bases and J dropped 2 bases, with 13 bases sitting between them. Germline assignment: CDR1 MDHEN and CDR2 SYDVKM. CDR3 coding DNA: TGTGCCAGCAGCACGGGGACGGGGAACTATGGCTACACCTTC. Its protein product is CASSTGTGNYGYTF.

The count of this clonotype is one. This sequence joins TRBV7-2 and TRBJ2-7; the D is unclear. The J call may be faulty, since TRBJ2-5 better matches the DNA end. This CDR3 has 14 residues. Germline CDR1 SGHTA, CDR2 FQGNSA. The CDR3 DNA is TGTGCCAGCAGCTTAGCGACGTCTGAGAAGACCCAGTACTTC. This translates into CASSLATSEKTQYF.

V usage is TRBV25-1 and J usage is TRBJ2-1; no definite D call. V was clipped by 2 bases and J by 10 bases, with 9 bases between them. The CDR3 consists of 12 residues. Germline CDR1 reads MGHDK; CDR2 reads SYGVNS. The CDR3 DNA reads as TGTGCCAGCAGTGAACTGGGAACAGAGCAGTTCTTC. This sequence encodes CASSELGTEQFF. The full variable domain, its missing parts supplied by reference TRBV25-1 and TRBJ2-1, is EADIYQTPRYLVIGTGKKITLECSQTMGHDKMYWYQQDPGMELHLIHYSYGVNSTEKGDLSSESTVSRIRTEHFPLTLESARPSHTSQYLCASSELGTEQFFGPGTRLTVL.

The chain is built from TRBV7-9 and TRBJ1-4, with D unresolved. CDR1 and CDR2 (germline): SEHNR, FQNEAQ (reference sequence). The CDR3 consists of 15 residues. V shed 2 bases and J shed 5 bases, with 12 bases lying between them. DNA for the CDR3: TGTGCCAGCAGCTTATGGGCAGGACCAAATGAAAAACTGTTTTTT. Encoded protein: CASSLWAGPNEKLFF.

V usage is TRBV20-1 and J usage is TRBJ2-5, with a tentative D call TRBD1 (5 bases). The V and J ends lost 7 bases and 2 bases respectively, with 23 bases between them. The CDR3 has 16 amino acids. Germline assignment: CDR1 DFQATT and CDR2 SNEGSKA (reference sequence). For the CDR3, the DNA is TGCAGTGTTGGAGTTTTAAGGGGTAGTCGGCAAGAGACCCAGTACTTC. It codes for CSVGVLRGSRQETQYF.

This clonotype was seen a handful of times. The chain joins TRBV5-1 to TRBJ2-3, with a possible D match to TRBD1 (5 bases). From germline, CDR1 is SGHRS and CDR2 YFSETQ. The CDR3 consists of 16 residues. The ends were cut back, 7 bases at V and 1 base at J, with 19 bases in the middle. In DNA, the CDR3 is TGCGCCAGCCGCCCCCTCGCAGGGCGAGGCACAGATACGCAGTATTTT. Translation gives CASRPLAGRGTDTQYF. The full variable domain, completed using reference TRBV5-1 and TRBJ2-3, is KAGVTQTPRYLIKTRGQQVTLSCSPISGHRSVSWYQQTPGQGLQFLFEYFSETQRNKGNFPGRFSGRQFSNSRSEMNVSTLELGDSALYLCASRPLAGRGTDTQYFGPGTRLTVL.

V gene TRBV19 combines with J gene TRBJ1-5, with D perhaps TRBD1 (5 bases). There are 13 residues in the CDR3. V dropped 4 bases and J dropped 5 bases, with 9 bases sitting between them. The germline CDR1 and CDR2 sequences are LNHDA and SQIVND (reference sequence). The CDR3 DNA sequence: TGTGCCAGTAGTAGGGGCAGGGATCAGCCCCAGCATTTT. It translates to CASSRGRDQPQHF.

This clonotype was seen a few times. This chain joins TRBV30 and TRBJ1-1; D remains unclear. The CDR3 runs 11 residues. With 0 bases removed from V and 7 bases from J, the gap between germline ends came to 6 bases. The V gene's germline CDR1 is GTSNPN and CDR2 SVGIG (reference sequence). The CDR3 DNA sequence: TGTGCCTGGAGTGTACGCAGTGAAGCTTTCTTT. It specifies CAWSVRSEAFF.

In DNA form, the CDR3 reads TGTGCCAGCAGTGAAGCCCGCGGGACAATGCTAAGGGACACTGAAGCTTTCTTT. Translation: CASSEARGTMLRDTEAFF. V and J are TRBV6-1 and TRBJ1-1; possibly TRBD1 for D (6 bases). Germline CDR1 is MNHNS and CDR2 is SASEGT. The V end lost 0 bases, the J end lost 3 bases, and 20 bases lay between the germline ends. The CDR3 runs 18 residues.

The genes are TRBV12-3 or TRBV12-4 and TRBJ2-2; D remains ambiguous. The V end was cut by 6 bases, the J end by 3 bases, with 14 bases between. This CDR3 region has 15 residues. The CDR3 DNA reads as TGTGCCAGCAGCTTGCGGTCATGGGACACCGGGGAGCTGTTTTTT. Protein product: CASSLRSWDTGELFF.

In this sample, this clonotype turned up many times. This chain uses TRBV6-2 or TRBV6-3 with TRBJ2-7; D call uncertain. The CDR3 sequence is 17 residues long. V lost 2 bases, J lost 0 bases, and 17 bases lay in between. Germline values: CDR1 MNHEY, CDR2 SVGEGT. CDR3 residues: CASSYPPTGLFSYEQYF. The CDR3 nucleotides are TGTGCCAGCAGTTACCCCCCCACGGGCCTGTTCTCCTACGAGCAGTACTTC.

With regard to this clonotype: Given a much more abundant clone one base away, this may be a read error. J is TRBJ2-1 and V is TRBV5-1; 9 bases are a match to TRBD1. The CDR3 loop spans 15 amino acids. The trim removed 1 base at V and 10 bases at J, leaving 9 bases unmatched. CDR1 and CDR2 (germline): SGHRS, YFSETQ. The CDR3 nucleotides are TGCGCCAGCAGCTTGACACAGGGGGCCTCCTACGAGCAGTTCTTC. Its protein is CASSLTQGASYEQFF.

In this sample, this clonotype turned up many times. The chain couples TRBV9 to TRBJ2-5; D is possibly TRBD1 (6 bases). Germline-derived CDR1 and CDR2 are SGDLS and YYNGEE. The CDR3 totals 15 residues. V was clipped by 0 bases and J by 4 bases, with 13 bases between them. CDR3 nucleotide sequence: TGTGCCAGCAGCGTAGTTACAGGGCTGGGAGAGACCCAGTACTTC. This sequence encodes CASSVVTGLGETQYF.

The chain employs TRBV6-6 and TRBJ1-2; TRBD1 aligns across 7 bases. The V gene end was trimmed by 5 bases and the J gene end by 9 bases; junction bases not matched to a gene: 6. This CDR3 comprises 12 residues. CDR1 MNHNY and CDR2 SVGAGI come from the germline V gene (reference sequence). The CDR3 nucleotides read TGTGCCAGCAGTGAGACAGGGCTGAGCTACACCTTC. Residues: CASSETGLSYTF.

This clonotype was observed many times. The V call is TRBV5-1, the J call TRBJ2-7, with D perhaps given as TRBD1 or TRBD2 (5 bases each). The germline V gene has CDR1 SGHRS and CDR2 YFSETQ. With 5 bases removed from V and 0 bases from J, the gap between germline ends came to 12 bases. The CDR3 is made up of 14 amino acids. CDR3 residues: CASSPRDGSYEQYF. CDR3 nucleotide sequence: TGCGCCAGCAGTCCTAGGGACGGCTCCTACGAGCAGTACTTC.

This chain connects TRBV7-3 to TRBJ2-1; 16 nucleotides align to TRBD2. V shed 1 base and J 5 bases; nucleotides not matched to a gene: 2. The germline V gene encodes CDR1 SGHTA and CDR2 FQGTGA. This CDR3 spans 17 amino acids. The CDR3 DNA reads as TGTGCCAGCAGCTTAATTGGGACTAGCGGGGGGGACAATGAGCAGTTCTTC. It specifies CASSLIGTSGGDNEQFF.